These 24 T cell receptor beta chains share one sample of origin, sequenced in a study of CD8 T cells in ankylosing spondylitis. Study-level points and caveats: For ankylosing spondylitis blood, a TCR beta motif of seven to nine highly homologous variants appeared characteristic.

Their antigens are not known. TCRdb fed the 5' RACE reads into MiXCR, producing one record per CDR3 protein. The sample consists of fewer than 450,000 distinct CDR3 sequences, 17% of them appearing once. Material: blood, either unsorted or a sorted T cell fraction (not recorded which). These receptors were taken from a male donor with ankylosing spondylitis.

This clonotype was counted between two and nine times. The chain links TRBV20-1 to TRBJ2-2; 8 nucleotides match TRBD2. This CDR3 spans 15 amino acids. CDR1 and CDR2 from the germline V gene are DFQATT and SNEGSKA (reference sequence). V lost 0 bases, J lost 1 base, and 1 base stayed unmatched. For the CDR3, the DNA is TGCAGTGCTAGAGACGGGGGGGTGAACACCGGGGAGCTGTTTTTT. As protein: CSARDGGVNTGELFF.

This clonotype was picked up many times. This chain links TRBV12-3 or TRBV12-4 with TRBJ2-5, with 12 bases lining up with TRBD2. The V and J ends lost 5 bases and 3 bases, in that order; junction bases with no gene match: 19. This CDR3 has 20 residues. The CDR3 sequence is CASSPPNLGLAGRREETQYF. The CDR3 coding sequence is TGTGCCAGCAGTCCACCTAACCTCGGACTAGCGGGAAGGAGGGAAGAGACCCAGTACTTC.

The chain joins TRBV28 to TRBJ2-2, with D perhaps being TRBD1 or TRBD2 (5 bases each). Germline assignment: CDR1 MDHEN and CDR2 SYDVKM. The CDR3 length is 14 residues. The V gene lost 6 bases and the J gene lost 6 bases, with 14 bases spanning the gap. This CDR3 reads CASSPQGVSGELFF. The DNA for the CDR3 is TGTGCCAGCAGCCCTCAGGGAGTTTCCGGGGAGCTGTTTTTT. Drawing the rest from reference TRBV28 and TRBJ2-2, the complete variable domain is DVKVTQSSRYLVKRTGEKVFLECVQDMDHENMFWYRQDPGLGLRLIYFSYDVKMKEKGDIPEGYSVSREKKERFSLILESASTNQTSMYLCASSPQGVSGELFFGEGSRLTVL.

V and J are TRBV5-1 and TRBJ1-1; 8 bases are a match to TRBD1. This CDR3 has 15 residues. J gave up 4 bases and V 0 bases, and 5 bases lay outside the gene matches. CDR1 is SGHRS, CDR2 YFSETQ, per germline. The CDR3 nucleotides read TGCGCCAGCAGCTTGGAACCACAGGGGGTCACTGAAGCTTTCTTT. Translated: CASSLEPQGVTEAFF.

The chain recombines TRBV4-2 with TRBJ2-7, with no clear D. This CDR3 is built from 14 residues. Germline values: CDR1 LGHNA, CDR2 YNFKEQ. The V gene lost 4 bases and the J gene lost 0 bases, with 10 bases spanning the gap. CDR3 in amino acids: CASSLRSPSYEQYF. The DNA of the CDR3 is TGTGCCAGCAGCCTCAGGTCACCCTCCTACGAGCAGTACTTC.

In this sample, this clonotype turned up once. This chain joins TRBV7-2 and TRBJ1-3; 8 bases fit TRBD1. The CDR3 is made up of 14 amino acids. Per germline, CDR1 SGHTA and CDR2 FQGNSA. Trimming cost V 6 bases and J 4 bases; bases outside gene matches: 5. CDR3 nucleotides: TGTGCCAGCAGGGACAGGGTAGGGGGAAACACCATATATTTT. It encodes CASRDRVGGNTIYF.

The J gene is TRBJ2-7, the V gene TRBV5-1, with 10 bases aligning to TRBD1. The CDR3 sequence is 15 residues long. CDR1 and CDR2 (germline): SGHRS, YFSETQ. The J segment lost 5 bases and the V segment lost 4 bases, leaving 9 bases of the junction unmatched. As DNA, the CDR3 is TGCGCCAGCAGCGGCGGGGGACAGGGGAACCACGAGCAGTACTTC. Translating it yields CASSGGGQGNHEQYF.

The table lists this clonotype with many counts. This rearrangement joins TRBV20-1 to TRBJ1-5; no firm D call. The length of the CDR3 is 15 residues. CDR1 and CDR2 (germline): DFQATT, SNEGSKA (reference sequence). Trimming cost V 4 bases and J 4 bases, with 17 bases left between them. In DNA form, the CDR3 reads TGCAGTGCTATAGACGTCGGACGGGTTAATCAGCCCCAGCATTTT. It codes for CSAIDVGRVNQPQHF.

The V gene is TRBV28, the J gene TRBJ2-7; TRBD1 might be the D (6 bases). The CDR3 contains 15 residues. The germline V gene encodes CDR1 MDHEN and CDR2 SYDVKM. Trimming removed 7 bases at V and 3 bases at J, with 19 bases between. CDR3 nucleotides: TGTGCCAGCACCCTCAAATTTACAGGGAGCTACGAGCAGTACTTC. This encodes CASTLKFTGSYEQYF.

The V and J genes are TRBV7-9 and TRBJ1-5; 7 nucleotides align to TRBD1. The trim removed 1 base at V and 2 bases at J, leaving 2 bases unmatched. The CDR3 sequence is 15 residues long. From germline, CDR1 is SEHNR and CDR2 FQNEAQ (reference sequence). CDR3 sequence (DNA): TGTGCCAGCAGCTTAGATACAGGGGGCAATCAGCCCCAGCATTTT. Protein product: CASSLDTGGNQPQHF. The full variable domain, rest sourced from reference TRBV7-9 and TRBJ1-5, is DTGVSQNPRHKITKRGQNVTFRCDPISEHNRLYWYRQTLGQGPEFLTYFQNEAQLEKSRLLSDRFSAERPKGSFSTLEIQRTEQGDSAMYLCASSLDTGGNQPQHFGDGTRLSIL.

The J gene is TRBJ2-7, the V gene TRBV20-1, with 7 positions matching TRBD1. This CDR3 spans 14 amino acids. The germline CDR1 and CDR2 sequences are DFQATT and SNEGSKA (reference sequence). Unmatched junction bases numbered 7, after V lost 5 bases and J lost 0 bases. As DNA, the CDR3 is TGCAGTGCTCGACGGACAGGCCTCTCCTACGAGCAGTACTTC. It yields the protein CSARRTGLSYEQYF.

The CDR3 region is CASIPQAGGGDEQFF. DNA for the CDR3: TGCGCCAGCATCCCCCAAGCGGGAGGGGGCGATGAGCAGTTCTTC. J is TRBJ2-1 and V is TRBV5-1, with TRBD2 matching 10 bases. From germline, CDR1 is SGHRS and CDR2 YFSETQ. The J segment lost 8 bases and the V segment lost 6 bases, leaving 11 bases of the junction unmatched. This CDR3 region has 15 residues.

This clonotype was counted at least ten times. This rearrangement joins TRBV7-2 to TRBJ2-5; D possibly corresponds to TRBD1 (5 bases). The CDR3 sequence is 14 residues long. Trimming left V 4 bases short and J 2 bases short, with 11 bases between. The germline V gene has CDR1 SGHTA and CDR2 FQGNSA. CDR3: CASSSDRGQETQYF. CDR3 nucleotides: TGTGCCAGCAGCTCCGACAGAGGACAAGAGACCCAGTACTTC.

The V call is TRBV3-1, the J call TRBJ1-2; no definite D call. Per the germline V gene, CDR1 is LGHDT and CDR2 is YNNKEL (reference sequence). V shed 1 base and J shed 3 bases, with 9 bases lying between them. The CDR3 spans 14 residues. The CDR3: CASSQVDGDYGYTF. The CDR3 coding sequence is TGTGCCAGCAGCCAAGTAGATGGAGACTATGGCTACACCTTC.

This clonotype was observed many times. The rearrangement uses TRBV4-3 and TRBJ2-3; 10 nucleotides match TRBD2. V dropped 0 bases and J dropped 2; count of bases not matched to a gene: 2. Germline V gene lookup returns CDR1 LGHNA and CDR2 YSLEER. The CDR3 has 16 amino acids. The CDR3 loop reads CASSQDLAGATDTQYF. The CDR3 nucleotides read TGCGCCAGCAGCCAAGATCTAGCGGGAGCCACAGATACGCAGTATTTT.

The sample holds a few counts of this clonotype. The CDR3 loop reads CSARLTGYYYEQYF. CDR3 DNA sequence: TGCAGTGCTAGATTGACAGGGTATTACTACGAGCAGTACTTC. This chain connects TRBV20-1 to TRBJ2-7; TRBD1 agrees at 7 bases. The ends lost 2 bases at V and 3 bases at J; junction bases unmatched: 7. The CDR3 has 14 amino acids. Germline V gives CDR1 DFQATT, CDR2 SNEGSKA (reference sequence).

This clonotype came up a few times. The chain carries TRBV12-3 or TRBV12-4 and TRBJ2-7, with 8 bases lining up with TRBD1. J gave up 2 bases and V 7 bases, and 4 bases lay outside the gene matches. This CDR3 comprises 13 residues. The CDR3 loop reads CASTQTGAYEQYF. CDR3 in DNA: TGTGCCAGCACCCAGACAGGGGCCTACGAGCAGTACTTC.

The chain links TRBV7-9 to TRBJ2-7; D tentatively reads TRBD1 or TRBD2 (5 bases each). Per germline, CDR1 SEHNR and CDR2 FQNEAQ (reference sequence). Trimming stripped 3 bases from V and 6 bases from J, with 9 bases between. The CDR3 covers 12 residues. CDR3 DNA sequence: TGTGCCAGCAGCTTGCATGGGACCGAGCAGTACTTC. It translates to CASSLHGTEQYF.

This clonotype was detected a few times. The J gene is TRBJ2-7, the V gene TRBV21-1; TRBD1 is taken as the D call from the table, unchecked against the DNA. TRBV21-1 is listed as a pseudogene. The CDR3 has 12 amino acids. The DNA of the CDR3 is TGTGCCCGCTCGCCGGGACAGGGAGGGCAGTACTTC. Its translation is CARSPGQGGQYF.

The chain employs TRBV6-1 and TRBJ1-3; 9 bases agree with TRBD1. The CDR3 runs to 15 residues. With 4 bases clipped from V and 8 bases from J, the junction kept 9 bases outside the gene matches. CDR1 MNHNS and CDR2 SASEGT come from the germline V gene. CDR3: CASSARDRVGDTIYF. The DNA of the CDR3 is TGTGCCAGCAGTGCCCGGGACAGGGTTGGGGACACCATATATTTT.

In DNA, the CDR3 is TGTGCCAGCAGCATCCGGGACGACTCCTACGAGCAGTACTTC. Translation: CASSIRDDSYEQYF. V usage is TRBV9 and J usage is TRBJ2-7, with D perhaps TRBD1 or TRBD2 (5 bases each). CDR1 is SGDLS and CDR2 is YYNGEE in the germline V gene. This CDR3 is built from 14 residues. Between the trimmed V and J ends, which lost 4 bases and 0 bases, there was a span of 11 bases.

This clonotype has ten or more counts. V is TRBV4-1 and J is TRBJ1-5; D uncertain. Germline V gives CDR1 MGHRA, CDR2 YSYEKL. CDR3 size: 12 residues. Trimming took off 0 bases at V and 4 bases at J, with 1 base between the two ends. The CDR3 nucleotides read TGCGCCAGCAGCCAAGATAATCAGCCCCAGCATTTT. As protein: CASSQDNQPQHF.

This sequence joins TRBV4-1 and TRBJ2-7, with 7 bases aligning to TRBD1. V lost 3 bases to trimming and J lost 4 bases; unmatched junction nucleotides: 9. CDR3 size: 15 residues. Germline V gene sequence: CDR1 MGHRA, CDR2 YSYEKL. The CDR3 protein is CASSQEKGARYEQYF. The DNA of the CDR3 is TGCGCCAGCAGCCAGGAGAAGGGGGCGCGATACGAGCAGTACTTC.

This clonotype showed up just a few times. The chain has TRBV5-1 and TRBJ1-5; possible D gene TRBD1, 6 bases. The CDR3 has 16 amino acids. Per germline, CDR1 SGHRS and CDR2 YFSETQ. The V and J ends lost 6 bases and 1 base respectively, with 17 bases between them. The CDR3 is CASKPRHTGSNQPQHF. CDR3 DNA: TGCGCCAGCAAGCCCAGGCACACAGGGAGCAATCAGCCCCAGCATTTT.